The entry below describes one T cell receptor beta chain. The antigen is not known. CDR3 length equals 13 residues. Germline assignment: CDR1 MGHDK and CDR2 SYGVNS. V trimming: 8 bases; J trimming: 5 bases; junction bases outside the gene matches: 6. The entry originates in a study of CD8+CD57+ T cells in acquired aplastic anemia. The overall study: On average, sorted CD4+ and CD8+ cells gave roughly 3 ug of DNA. Whole-study findings and limits: Around 30 sequences, all CD8+ CDR3, were shared between patients and controls.

TCR beta VDJ combinations and CDR3 sequences were profiled from genomic DNA. One entry per CDR3 protein, called by TCRdb with MiXCR from the reads. The sample has about 190,000 distinct CDR3 sequences; approximately 52% are singletons. Sequenced material: sorted CD4+, CD8+, or CD8+CD57+ T cells (not recorded which) from PBMCs. This chain links TRBV25-1 with TRBJ1-2; 9 bases are a match to TRBD1. This TCR came from a human donor in good health, serving as a control. The CDR3 sequence is CASATGGGYGYTF. The CDR3 DNA is TGTGCCAGCGCCACAGGGGGCGGGTATGGCTACACCTTC.